Only a few counts were recorded for the clone carrying this T cell receptor beta chain. Its antigen is undetermined. The CDR3 consists of 14 residues. V was trimmed by 6 bases and J by 2 bases, leaving 11 bases between them. Germline values: CDR1 DFQATT, CDR2 SNEGSKA (reference sequence). The source of the sample is a study of response to subunit inactivated influenza vaccine. From the RT-PCR reads, TCRdb called clonotypes with MiXCR, one entry per CDR3 protein. The sample has about 700,000 distinct CDR3 sequences, around 13% seen once. Study results and caveats: Each seasonal influenza vaccination recruits few new T cells, the authors suggested.

The specimen comprised PBMCs from blood, sampled 14 to 15 days before vaccination. The receptor was derived from a man aged 50 to 59 who received an inactivated influenza vaccine. The chain links TRBV20-1 to TRBJ2-6, with D perhaps being TRBD1 or TRBD2 (6 bases each). CDR3 nucleotides: TGCAGTGCAAAAGGGGGGCCTGGGGCCAACGTCCTGACTTTC. This translates into CSAKGGPGANVLTF.